This T cell receptor (beta chain) emerged from a study of cytomegalovirus exposure and HLA in healthy donors. PCR amplification relied on 60 Vbeta primers (plus 13 Jbeta primers). Data came from immunoSEQ multiplex PCR; TCRdb stores just in-frame clones and leaves some out. The sample records around 150,000 clones, about 78% being singletons. There are 16 residues in the CDR3. V shed 6 bases and J shed 1 base, with 19 bases lying between them. The study, taken as a whole, reports: Across donors, most TCRs were seen rarely, yet some public ones were widespread.

This clone was recorded only once. Its antigen remains unknown. Sequenced input: PBMCs. The clonotype comes from a man younger than 30 in good health and CMV-seronegative. J is TRBJ2-7 and V is TRBV6-7; TRBD1 is a possible D gene (6 bases). TRBV6-7 is designated an ORF whose function remains uncertain. The CDR3 sequence is CASSSPTGRGSYEQYF. The CDR3 DNA reads TGTGCCAGCAGCTCTCCGACAGGCCGAGGGTCCTACGAGCAGTACTTC.